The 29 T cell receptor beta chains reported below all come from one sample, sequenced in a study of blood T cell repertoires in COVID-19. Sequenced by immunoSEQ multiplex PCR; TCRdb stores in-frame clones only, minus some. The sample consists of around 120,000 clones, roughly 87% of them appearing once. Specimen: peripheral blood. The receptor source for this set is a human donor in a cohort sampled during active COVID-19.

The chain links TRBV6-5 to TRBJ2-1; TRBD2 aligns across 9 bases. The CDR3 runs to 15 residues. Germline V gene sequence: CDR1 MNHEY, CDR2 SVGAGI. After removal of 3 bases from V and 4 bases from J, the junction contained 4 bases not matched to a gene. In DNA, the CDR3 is TGTGCCAGCAGTTATGCGGGAGGGAAGTACAATGAGCAGTTCTTC. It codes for CASSYAGGKYNEQFF.

The DNA of the CDR3 is TGTGCTAGTGGTTTGGAGACTAGCGGGGTAGTCAATGAGCAGTTCTTC. Its translation is CASGLETSGVVNEQFF. The chain employs TRBV12-5 and TRBJ2-1; 11 nucleotides align to TRBD2. The germline CDR1 and CDR2 sequences are LGHNT and FRNRAP. V lost 1 base, J lost 6 bases, and 5 bases stayed unmatched. The length of the CDR3 is 16 residues.

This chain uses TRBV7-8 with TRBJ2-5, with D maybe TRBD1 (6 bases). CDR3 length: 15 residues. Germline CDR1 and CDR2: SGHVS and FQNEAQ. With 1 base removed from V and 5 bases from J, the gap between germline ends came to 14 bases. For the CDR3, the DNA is TGTGCCAGCAGCTTAGTGGGGGAAAGGGGGGAGACCCAGTACTTC. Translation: CASSLVGERGETQYF.

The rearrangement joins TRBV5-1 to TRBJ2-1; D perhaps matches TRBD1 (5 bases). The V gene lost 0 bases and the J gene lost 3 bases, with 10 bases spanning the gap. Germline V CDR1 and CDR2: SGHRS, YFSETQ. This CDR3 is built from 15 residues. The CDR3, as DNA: TGCGCCAGCAGCTTGGCGACAGTGGACTACAATGAGCAGTTCTTC. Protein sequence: CASSLATVDYNEQFF.

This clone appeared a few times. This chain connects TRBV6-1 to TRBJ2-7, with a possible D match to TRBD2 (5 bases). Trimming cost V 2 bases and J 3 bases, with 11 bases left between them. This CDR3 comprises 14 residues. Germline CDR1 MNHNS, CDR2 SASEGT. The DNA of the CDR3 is TGTGCCAGCAGTGAACCGGGATCGGGCTACGAGCAGTACTTC. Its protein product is CASSEPGSGYEQYF.

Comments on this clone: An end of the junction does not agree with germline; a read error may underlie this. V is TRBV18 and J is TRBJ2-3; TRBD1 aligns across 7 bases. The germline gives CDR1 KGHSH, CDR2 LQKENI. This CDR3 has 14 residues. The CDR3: CASSAPTGPDTQYF. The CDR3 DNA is TGTGCCAGCTCAGCACCGACAGGGCCAGATACGCAGTATTTT.

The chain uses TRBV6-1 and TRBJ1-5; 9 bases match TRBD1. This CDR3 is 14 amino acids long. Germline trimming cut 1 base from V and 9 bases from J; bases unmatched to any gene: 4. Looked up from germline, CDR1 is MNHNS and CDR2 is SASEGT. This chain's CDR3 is CASSEGQGVGPQHF. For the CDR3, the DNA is TGTGCCAGCAGTGAAGGACAGGGGGTAGGGCCCCAGCATTTT.

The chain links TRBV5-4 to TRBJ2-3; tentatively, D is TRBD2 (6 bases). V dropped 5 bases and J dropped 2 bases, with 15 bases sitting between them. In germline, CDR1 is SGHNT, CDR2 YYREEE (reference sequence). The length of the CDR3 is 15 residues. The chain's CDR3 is CASSSARGNTDTQYF. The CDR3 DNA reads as TGTGCCAGCAGTTCTGCCCGGGGGAACACAGATACGCAGTATTTT.

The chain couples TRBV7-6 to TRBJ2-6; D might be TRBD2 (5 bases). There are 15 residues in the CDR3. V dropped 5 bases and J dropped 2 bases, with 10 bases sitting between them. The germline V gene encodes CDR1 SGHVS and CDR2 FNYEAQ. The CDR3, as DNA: TGTGCCAGCAGCCTCGAGGGAGCTGGGGCCAACGTCCTGACTTTC. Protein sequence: CASSLEGAGANVLTF.

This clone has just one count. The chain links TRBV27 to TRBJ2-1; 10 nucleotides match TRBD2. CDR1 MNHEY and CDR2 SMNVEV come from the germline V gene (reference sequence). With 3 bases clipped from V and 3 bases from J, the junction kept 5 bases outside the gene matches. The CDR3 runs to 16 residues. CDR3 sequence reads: CASSFRSGRIYNEQFF. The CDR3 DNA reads TGTGCCAGCAGTTTTCGTAGCGGGAGGATCTACAATGAGCAGTTCTTC.

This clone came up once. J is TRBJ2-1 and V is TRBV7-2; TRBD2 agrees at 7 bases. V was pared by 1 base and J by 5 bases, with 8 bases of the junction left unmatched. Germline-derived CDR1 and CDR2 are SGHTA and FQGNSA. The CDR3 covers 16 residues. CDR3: CASSLVGSGVNNEQFF. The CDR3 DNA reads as TGTGCCAGCAGCTTAGTAGGCAGCGGGGTTAACAATGAGCAGTTCTTC.

In nucleotides, the CDR3 is TGTGCCAGTAGTATACTTCCAGGGCTCATGAACACTGAAGCTTTCTTT. Amino acid sequence: CASSILPGLMNTEAFF. The chain couples TRBV19 to TRBJ1-1, with a weak D call TRBD1 (5 bases). The V gene's germline CDR1 is LNHDA and CDR2 SQIVND (reference sequence). The CDR3 has 16 amino acids. Trimming cost V 2 bases and J 0 bases, with 13 bases left between them. The complete variable domain, with remaining parts taken from reference TRBV19 and TRBJ1-1, reads DGGITQSPKYLFRKEGQNVTLSCEQNLNHDAMYWYRQDPGQGLRLIYYSQIVNDFQKGDIAEGYSVSREKKESFPLTVTSAQKNPTAFYLCASSILPGLMNTEAFFGQGTRLTVV.

CDR3 in amino acids: CAISPGGAEQYF. The DNA for the CDR3 is TGTGCCATCAGTCCAGGGGGTGCCGAGCAGTACTTC. V usage is TRBV10-3 and J usage is TRBJ2-7, with TRBD1 matching 7 bases. The CDR3 is 12 residues long. The trim removed 5 bases at V and 6 bases at J, leaving 4 bases unmatched. Germline CDR1 reads ENHRY; CDR2 reads SYGVKD.

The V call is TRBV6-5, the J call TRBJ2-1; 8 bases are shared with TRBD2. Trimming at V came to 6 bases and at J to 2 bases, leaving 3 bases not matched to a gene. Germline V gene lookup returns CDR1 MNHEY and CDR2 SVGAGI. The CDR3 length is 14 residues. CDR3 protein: CASRYSGAYNEQFF. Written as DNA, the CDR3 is TGTGCCAGCAGGTATAGCGGGGCCTACAATGAGCAGTTCTTC.

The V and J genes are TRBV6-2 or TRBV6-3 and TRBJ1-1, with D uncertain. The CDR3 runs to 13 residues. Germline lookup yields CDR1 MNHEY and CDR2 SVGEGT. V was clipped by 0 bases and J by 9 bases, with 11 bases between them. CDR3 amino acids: CASSYSISTKAFF. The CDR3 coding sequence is TGTGCCAGCAGTTACTCGATCAGTACCAAAGCTTTCTTT.

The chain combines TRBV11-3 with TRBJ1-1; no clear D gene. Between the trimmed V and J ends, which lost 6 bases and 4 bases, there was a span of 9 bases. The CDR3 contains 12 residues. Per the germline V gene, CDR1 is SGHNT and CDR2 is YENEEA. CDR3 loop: CASRKGSTEAFF. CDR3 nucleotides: TGTGCCAGCAGAAAAGGGAGCACTGAAGCTTTCTTT.

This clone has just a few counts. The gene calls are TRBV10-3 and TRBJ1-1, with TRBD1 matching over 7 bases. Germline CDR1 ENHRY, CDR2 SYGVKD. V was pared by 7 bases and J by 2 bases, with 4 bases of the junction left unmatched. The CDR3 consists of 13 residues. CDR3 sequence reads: CAITGTANTEAFF. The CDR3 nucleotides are TGTGCCATCACCGGGACAGCTAACACTGAAGCTTTCTTT.

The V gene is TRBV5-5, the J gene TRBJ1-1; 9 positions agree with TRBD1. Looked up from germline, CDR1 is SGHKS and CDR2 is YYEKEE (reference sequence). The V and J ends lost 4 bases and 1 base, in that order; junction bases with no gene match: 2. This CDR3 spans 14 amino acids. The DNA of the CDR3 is TGTGCCAGCAGCCGGGACAGGGCGAACACTGAAGCTTTCTTT. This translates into CASSRDRANTEAFF.

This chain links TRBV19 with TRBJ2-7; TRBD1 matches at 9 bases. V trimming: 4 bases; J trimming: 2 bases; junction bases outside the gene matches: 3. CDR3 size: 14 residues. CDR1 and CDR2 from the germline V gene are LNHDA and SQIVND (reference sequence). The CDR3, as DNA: TGTGCCAGTAGTACAGGACAGGGGCCCTACGAGCAGTACTTC. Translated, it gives CASSTGQGPYEQYF.

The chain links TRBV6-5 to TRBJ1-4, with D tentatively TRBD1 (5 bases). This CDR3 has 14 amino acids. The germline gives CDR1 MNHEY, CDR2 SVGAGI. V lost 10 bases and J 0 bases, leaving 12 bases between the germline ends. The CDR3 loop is CATQGSATNEKLFF. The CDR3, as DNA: TGTGCCACCCAGGGCTCTGCAACTAATGAAAAACTGTTTTTT.

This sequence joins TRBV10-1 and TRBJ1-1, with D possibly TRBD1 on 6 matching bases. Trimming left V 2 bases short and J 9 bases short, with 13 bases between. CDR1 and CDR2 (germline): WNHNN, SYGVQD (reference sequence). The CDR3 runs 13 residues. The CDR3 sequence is CASSEVEQGQAFF. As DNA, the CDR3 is TGCGCCAGCAGTGAGGTGGAACAGGGCCAAGCTTTCTTT.

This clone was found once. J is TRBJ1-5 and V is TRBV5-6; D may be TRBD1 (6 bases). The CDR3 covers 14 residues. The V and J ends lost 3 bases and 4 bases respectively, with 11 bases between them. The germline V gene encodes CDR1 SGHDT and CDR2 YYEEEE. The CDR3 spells CASSSRGWNQPQHF. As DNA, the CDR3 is TGTGCCAGCAGCTCCAGGGGATGGAATCAGCCCCAGCATTTT.

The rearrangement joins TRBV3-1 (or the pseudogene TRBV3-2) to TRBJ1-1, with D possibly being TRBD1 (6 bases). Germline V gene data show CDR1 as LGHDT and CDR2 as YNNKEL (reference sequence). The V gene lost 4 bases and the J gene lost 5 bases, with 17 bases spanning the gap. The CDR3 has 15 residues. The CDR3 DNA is TGTGCCAGCAGCCCCAAGGCCAGGGGCACGACTGAAGCTTTCTTT. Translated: CASSPKARGTTEAFF.

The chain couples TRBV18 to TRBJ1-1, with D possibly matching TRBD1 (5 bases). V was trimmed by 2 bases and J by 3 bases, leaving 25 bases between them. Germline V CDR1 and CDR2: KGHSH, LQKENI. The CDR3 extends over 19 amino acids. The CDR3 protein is CASSPRLKGLTGGDTEAFF. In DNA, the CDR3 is TGTGCCAGCTCACCAAGGCTGAAGGGGCTCACGGGGGGGGACACTGAAGCTTTCTTT.

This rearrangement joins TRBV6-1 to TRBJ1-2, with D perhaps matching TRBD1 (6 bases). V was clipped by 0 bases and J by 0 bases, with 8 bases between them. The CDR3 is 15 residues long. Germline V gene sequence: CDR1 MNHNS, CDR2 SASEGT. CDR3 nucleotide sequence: TGTGCCAGCAGTGAAGCACAGGGCTCTAACTATGGCTACACCTTC. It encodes CASSEAQGSNYGYTF.

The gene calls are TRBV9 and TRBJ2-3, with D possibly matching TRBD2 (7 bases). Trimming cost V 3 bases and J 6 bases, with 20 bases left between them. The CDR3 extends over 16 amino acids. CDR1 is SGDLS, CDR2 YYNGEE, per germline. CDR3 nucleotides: TGTGCCAGCAGCGCCAGGGGAGGGGGGGCACGCGATACGCAGTATTTT. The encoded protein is CASSARGGGARDTQYF.

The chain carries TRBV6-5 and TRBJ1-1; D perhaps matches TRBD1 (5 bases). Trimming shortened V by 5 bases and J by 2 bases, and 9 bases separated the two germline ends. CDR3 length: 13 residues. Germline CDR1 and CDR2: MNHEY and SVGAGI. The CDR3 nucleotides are TGTGCCAGCAGTAGACAGAGCAACACTGAAGCTTTCTTT. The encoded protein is CASSRQSNTEAFF.

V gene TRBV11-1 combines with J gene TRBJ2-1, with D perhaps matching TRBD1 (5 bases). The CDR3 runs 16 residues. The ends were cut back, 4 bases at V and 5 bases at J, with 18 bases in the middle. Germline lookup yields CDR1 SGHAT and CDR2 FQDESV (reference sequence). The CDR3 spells CASSSPRGLVHNEQFF. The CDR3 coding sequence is TGTGCCAGCAGCTCTCCTAGGGGCCTGGTACACAATGAGCAGTTCTTC.

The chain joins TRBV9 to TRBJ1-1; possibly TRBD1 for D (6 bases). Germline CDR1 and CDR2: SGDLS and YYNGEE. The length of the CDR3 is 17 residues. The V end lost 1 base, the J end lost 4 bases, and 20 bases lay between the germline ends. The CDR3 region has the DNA TGTGCCAGCAGCGTAACCAGCCGGGGGGGCGCGGGCACTGAAGCTTTCTTT. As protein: CASSVTSRGGAGTEAFF.